In its sample, the clone carrying this TCR beta chain was seen a few times. Its antigen is undetermined. The CDR3 sequence is 14 residues long. Germline V gives CDR1 DFQATT, CDR2 SNEGSKA (reference sequence). V was pared by 6 bases and J by 5 bases, with 6 bases of the junction left unmatched. The sample comes from a study of identical twins. TCRdb independently ran MiXCR on the 5' RACE reads; one entry per CDR3 protein. The sample lists some 570,000 distinct CDR3 sequences, 20% to 25% occurring once. Study-level points and caveats: For out-of-frame alpha sequences shared by twins, low generation probability was in excess. Modelling underestimated the level of out-of-frame TCR alpha sharing observed in monozygotic twins.

The sample was also linked to a second study, of yellow fever vaccine responses in identical twins. Turning to that study: Twins' vaccine T cell responses were reported to seem partly convergent and partly personalized.

This receptor was taken from a woman younger than 30 in good health. The chain employs TRBV20-1 and TRBJ2-2, with 10 bases identical to TRBD2. Sequences were obtained from CD4+ T cells sorted from blood. The CDR3 protein is CSATQAGGTGELFF. The DNA for the CDR3 is TGCAGTGCAACCCAAGCGGGAGGGACCGGGGAGCTGTTTTTT.